This T cell receptor beta chain was found in a study of glioma-infiltrating T cells. Using RNA template, CDR3s of TCR alpha and beta were amplified with iRepertoire arm-PCR. TCRdb independently ran MiXCR on the multiplex PCR reads; one entry per CDR3 protein. The table lists fewer than 500,000 distinct CDR3 sequences, roughly two fifths of them singletons. This CDR3 spans 16 amino acids. In germline, CDR1 is SGHRS, CDR2 YFSETQ. Unmatched junction bases numbered 9, after V lost 4 bases and J lost 2 bases. This chain uses TRBV5-1 with TRBJ2-3, with TRBD2 matching over 8 bases. The origin of this receptor is a human donor with low-grade glioma or glioblastoma, undergoing nonglioma brain surgery, or in good health (not recorded which). The specimen sequenced was glioma tissue, nonneoplastic brain tissue, or PBMCs (not recorded which). The CDR3 coding sequence is TGCGCCAGCAGCCCCCGGCGGGGGGCCCCCACAGATACGCAGTATTTT. Protein product: CASSPRRGAPTDTQYF.